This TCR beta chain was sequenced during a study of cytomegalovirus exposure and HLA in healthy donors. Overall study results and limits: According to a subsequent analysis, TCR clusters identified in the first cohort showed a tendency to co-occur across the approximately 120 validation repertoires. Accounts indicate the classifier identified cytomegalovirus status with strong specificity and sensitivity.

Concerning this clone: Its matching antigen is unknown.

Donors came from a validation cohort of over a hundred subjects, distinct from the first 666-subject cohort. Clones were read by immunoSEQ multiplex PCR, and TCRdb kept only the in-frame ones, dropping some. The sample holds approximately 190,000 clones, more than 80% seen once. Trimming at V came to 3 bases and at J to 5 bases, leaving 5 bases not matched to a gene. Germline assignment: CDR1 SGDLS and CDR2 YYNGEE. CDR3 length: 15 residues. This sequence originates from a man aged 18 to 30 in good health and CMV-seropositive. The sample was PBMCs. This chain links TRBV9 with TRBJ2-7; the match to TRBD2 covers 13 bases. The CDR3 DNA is TGTGCCAGCAGCGGCGGGACTAGCGGGATCGACGAGCAGTACTTC. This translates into CASSGGTSGIDEQYF.